This T cell receptor (beta chain) was sequenced for a study of blood T cell repertoires in COVID-19. Trimming stripped 0 bases from V and 4 bases from J, with 10 bases between. CDR1 and CDR2 (germline): SGHRS, YFSETQ. CDR3 size: 14 residues. Sequencing was performed with immunoSEQ multiplex PCR; in TCRdb, only in-frame clones are kept and a portion is missing. The data show over 600,000 clones, 70% to 90% seen once. This clonotype was obtained from a woman between 18 and 30 years old with acute or convalescent COVID-19. The chain is built from TRBV5-1 and TRBJ1-1; TRBD1 is a possible D gene (5 bases). Source material: peripheral blood. CDR3 loop: CASSLAGWGTEAFF. The CDR3 DNA reads TGCGCCAGCAGCTTGGCAGGGTGGGGCACTGAAGCTTTCTTT. Based on the CDR3 plus reference TRBV5-1 and TRBJ1-1, the full variable domain is KAGVTQTPRYLIKTRGQQVTLSCSPISGHRSVSWYQQTPGQGLQFLFEYFSETQRNKGNFPGRFSGRQFSNSRSEMNVSTLELGDSALYLCASSLAGWGTEAFFGQGTRLTVV.